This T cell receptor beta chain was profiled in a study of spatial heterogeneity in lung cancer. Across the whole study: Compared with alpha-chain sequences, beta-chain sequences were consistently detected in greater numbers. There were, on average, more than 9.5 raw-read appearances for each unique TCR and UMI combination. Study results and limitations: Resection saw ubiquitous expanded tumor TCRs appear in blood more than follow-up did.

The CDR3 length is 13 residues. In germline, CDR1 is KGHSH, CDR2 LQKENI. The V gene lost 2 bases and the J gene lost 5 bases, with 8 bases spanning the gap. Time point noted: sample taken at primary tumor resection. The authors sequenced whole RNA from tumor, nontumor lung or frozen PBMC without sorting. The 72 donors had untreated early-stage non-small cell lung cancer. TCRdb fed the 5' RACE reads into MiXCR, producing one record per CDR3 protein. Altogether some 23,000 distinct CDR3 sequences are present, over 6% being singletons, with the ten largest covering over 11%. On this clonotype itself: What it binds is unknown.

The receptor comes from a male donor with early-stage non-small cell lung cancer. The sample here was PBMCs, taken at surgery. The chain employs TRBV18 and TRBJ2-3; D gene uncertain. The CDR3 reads CASSPWLGDTQYF. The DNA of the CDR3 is TGTGCCAGCTCACCATGGCTGGGAGATACGCAGTATTTT. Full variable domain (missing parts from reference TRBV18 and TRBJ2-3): NAGVMQNPRHLVRRRGQEARLRCSPMKGHSHVYWYRQLPEEGLKFMVYLQKENIIDESGMPKERFSAEFPKEGPSILRIQQVVRGDSAAYFCASSPWLGDTQYFGPGTRLTVL.